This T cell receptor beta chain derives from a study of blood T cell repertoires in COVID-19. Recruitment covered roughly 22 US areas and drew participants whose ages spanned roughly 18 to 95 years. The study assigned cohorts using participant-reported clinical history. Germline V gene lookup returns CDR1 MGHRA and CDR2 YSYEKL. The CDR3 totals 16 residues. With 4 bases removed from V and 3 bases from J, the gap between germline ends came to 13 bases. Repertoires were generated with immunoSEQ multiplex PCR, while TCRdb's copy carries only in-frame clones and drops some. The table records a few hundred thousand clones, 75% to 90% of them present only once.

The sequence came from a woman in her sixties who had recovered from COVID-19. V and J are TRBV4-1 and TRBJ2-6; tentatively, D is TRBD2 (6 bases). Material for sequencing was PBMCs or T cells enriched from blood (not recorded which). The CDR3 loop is CASSLRRGDGANVLTF. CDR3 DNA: TGCGCCAGCAGCCTGAGGCGGGGAGATGGGGCCAACGTCCTGACTTTC.